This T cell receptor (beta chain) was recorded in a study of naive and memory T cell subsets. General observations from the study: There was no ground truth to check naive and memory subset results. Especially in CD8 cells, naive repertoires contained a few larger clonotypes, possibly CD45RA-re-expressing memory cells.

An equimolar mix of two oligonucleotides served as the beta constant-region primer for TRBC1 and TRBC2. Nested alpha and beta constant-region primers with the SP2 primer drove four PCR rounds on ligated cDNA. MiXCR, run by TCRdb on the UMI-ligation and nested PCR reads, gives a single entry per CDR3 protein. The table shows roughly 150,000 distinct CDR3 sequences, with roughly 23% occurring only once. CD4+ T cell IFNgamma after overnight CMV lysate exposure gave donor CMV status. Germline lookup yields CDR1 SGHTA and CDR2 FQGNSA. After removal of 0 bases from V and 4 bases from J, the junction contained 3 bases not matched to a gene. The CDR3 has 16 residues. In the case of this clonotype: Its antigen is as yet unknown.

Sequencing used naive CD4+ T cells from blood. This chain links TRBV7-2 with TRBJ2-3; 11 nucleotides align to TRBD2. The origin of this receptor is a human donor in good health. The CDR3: CASSLAGTSGADTQYF. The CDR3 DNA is TGTGCCAGCAGCTTAGCGGGGACTAGCGGTGCAGATACGCAGTATTTT. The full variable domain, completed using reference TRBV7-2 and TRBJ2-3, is GAGVSQSPSNKVTEKGKDVELRCDPISGHTALYWYRQSLGQGLEFLIYFQGNSAPDKSGLPSDRFSAERTGGSVSTLTIQRTQQEDSAVYLCASSLAGTSGADTQYFGPGTRLTVL.